These 29 T cell receptor beta chains were all obtained from the same sample, sequenced in a study of T-cell memory formation after mild COVID-19. A single record per CDR3 protein comes from TCRdb applying MiXCR to the 5' RACE reads. The sample yields about 210,000 distinct CDR3 sequences, roughly a tenth seen once. Sequenced: PBMCs or a T cell subset sorted from them (not recorded which). The receptors derive from a man aged 18 to 30 who had mild COVID-19 (a few samples of this study predate the infection). Cell type and time point are not known.

The rearrangement links TRBV20-1 to TRBJ2-1; the D gene is possibly TRBD2 (5 bases). The germline V gene has CDR1 DFQATT and CDR2 SNEGSKA (reference sequence). The CDR3 is made up of 13 amino acids. V lost 3 bases to trimming and J lost 3 bases, with 9 bases between them. This CDR3 is CSASRGHYNEQFF. The CDR3 nucleotides read TGCAGTGCTAGTAGAGGGCACTACAATGAGCAGTTCTTC.

This sequence joins TRBV5-1 and TRBJ1-4, with unresolved D. The germline V gene has CDR1 SGHRS and CDR2 YFSETQ. This CDR3 region has 14 residues. V lost 0 bases and J lost 10, with 13 bases in between. Here the CDR3 reads CASSLEGGSPKLFF. The CDR3 DNA reads as TGCGCCAGCAGCTTGGAAGGCGGCTCACCAAAACTGTTTTTT. The full variable domain, rest sourced from reference TRBV5-1 and TRBJ1-4, is KAGVTQTPRYLIKTRGQQVTLSCSPISGHRSVSWYQQTPGQGLQFLFEYFSETQRNKGNFPGRFSGRQFSNSRSEMNVSTLELGDSALYLCASSLEGGSPKLFFGSGTQLSVL.

Many counts were recorded for this clonotype. The J gene is TRBJ2-5, the V gene TRBV10-3; 15 nucleotides agree with TRBD2. CDR3 length: 18 amino acids. Trimming removed 4 bases from V and 4 bases from J; junction bases left unmatched: 10. CDR1 and CDR2 (germline): ENHRY, SYGVKD. CDR3 sequence: CAISVGRGLAGGIETQYF. CDR3 DNA: TGTGCCATCAGTGTTGGCAGAGGACTAGCGGGGGGGATAGAGACCCAGTACTTC.

CDR3 bases: TGTGCCAGCAGTTTTGGCGGGGTCGATGCAGATACGCAGTATTTT. This gives the protein CASSFGGVDADTQYF. The J gene is TRBJ2-3, the V gene TRBV12-3 or TRBV12-4, with TRBD2 as a possible D gene (6 bases). This CDR3 has 15 residues. The ends were cut back, 3 bases at V and 4 bases at J, with 14 bases in the middle.

The chain links TRBV6-5 to TRBJ1-1; no clear D. This CDR3 has 15 residues. V was shortened by 0 bases and J by 2 bases, with 10 bases between the two germline ends. CDR1 is MNHEY, CDR2 SVGAGI, per germline. The CDR3 region is CASSYSDTPNTEAFF. Written as DNA, the CDR3 is TGTGCCAGCAGTTACTCAGACACGCCTAACACTGAAGCTTTCTTT.

This sequence joins TRBV7-2 and TRBJ1-2, with D tentatively TRBD1 (5 bases). The germline V and J ends were trimmed by 1 base and 4 bases, with 10 bases remaining between them. The CDR3 consists of 14 residues. The germline CDR1 and CDR2 sequences are SGHTA and FQGNSA. The CDR3 region has the DNA TGTGCCAGCAGCTTAGATCAGGGTGGCTATGGCTACACCTTC. Amino acid sequence: CASSLDQGGYGYTF.

The table lists this clonotype with many counts. The chain links TRBV10-3 to TRBJ2-2, with D uncertain. From germline, CDR1 is ENHRY and CDR2 SYGVKD. The CDR3 extends over 11 amino acids. V gave up 5 bases and J gave up 4 bases, with 2 bases separating them. The CDR3 coding sequence is TGTGCCATCAGTTTCACCGGGGAGCTGTTTTTT. Amino acid sequence: CAISFTGELFF.

The V call is TRBV16, the J call TRBJ2-3, with 9 positions matching TRBD1. This CDR3 comprises 16 residues. Germline V gene lookup returns CDR1 KGHSY and CDR2 FQNENV. The junction had 2 bases not matched to a gene; V was cut back by 0 bases and J by 1 base. The chain's CDR3 is CASSQSRDRGTDTQYF. As DNA, the CDR3 is TGTGCCAGCAGCCAATCGAGGGACAGGGGCACAGATACGCAGTATTTT.

This clonotype was seen more than once but under ten times. The J gene is TRBJ2-7, the V gene TRBV7-2; D is uncertain. CDR1 SGHTA and CDR2 FQGNSA come from the germline V gene. CDR3 length: 13 amino acids. Deletions cut 0 bases from V and 6 bases from J, with 9 bases between. The CDR3 DNA follows: TGTGCCAGCAGCTTAGCTCTTCGTAGCGAGCAGTACGTC. It translates to CASSLALRSEQYV.

In its sample, this clonotype was seen many times. The chain uses TRBV7-9 and TRBJ1-1; unclear D gene. The CDR3 is made up of 13 amino acids. Germline V gene lookup returns CDR1 SEHNR and CDR2 FQNEAQ (reference sequence). Deletions cut 7 bases from V and 1 base from J, with 10 bases between. In DNA form, the CDR3 reads TGTGCCAGCATTAAACAGCCGAACACTGAAGCTTTCTTT. Amino acid sequence: CASIKQPNTEAFF.

The chain combines TRBV18 with TRBJ2-1; TRBD2 aligns across 12 bases. The germline V gene has CDR1 KGHSH and CDR2 LQKENI. With V trimmed by 1 base and J by 9 bases, 13 bases remained unmatched. The CDR3 length is 18 residues. CDR3 sequence reads: CASSPQGRLAGESPEQFF. The CDR3 DNA is TGTGCCAGCTCACCACAAGGCCGACTAGCGGGGGAATCCCCTGAGCAGTTCTTC.

This clonotype has more than one count but fewer than ten. The rearrangement joins TRBV10-3 to TRBJ1-1, with 9 bases identical to TRBD1. The V and J ends lost 11 bases and 4 bases, in that order; junction bases with no gene match: 23. Germline CDR1 reads ENHRY; CDR2 reads SYGVKD. This CDR3 is 18 amino acids long. CDR3 in DNA: TGTGCCTCGACGGGACAGGGTCTCGGGGGGAGTTTCGGCACTGAAGCTTTCTTT. Its protein is CASTGQGLGGSFGTEAFF.

V is TRBV7-2 and J is TRBJ2-5; D might be TRBD1 (6 bases). V was trimmed by 4 bases and J by 5 bases, leaving 14 bases between them. The CDR3 is 14 amino acids. Germline CDR1 reads SGHTA; CDR2 reads FQGNSA. DNA of the CDR3: TGTGCCAGCAGCTCCGGCAACAGGGTTGAGACCCAGTACTTC. This encodes CASSSGNRVETQYF.

This clonotype was counted between two and nine times. This chain uses TRBV27 with TRBJ1-1; perhaps TRBD1 as D (5 bases). Germline CDR1 reads MNHEY; CDR2 reads SMNVEV (reference sequence). CDR3 length: 13 residues. V shed 7 bases and J shed 5 bases, with 14 bases lying between them. In nucleotides, the CDR3 is TGTGCCAGCACTCCAGGGTTTCGGACTGAAGCTTTCTTT. Its translation: CASTPGFRTEAFF.

This clonotype was recorded many times. The chain links TRBV7-2 to TRBJ1-1; tentatively, D is TRBD1 (5 bases). With 6 bases removed from V and 5 bases from J, the gap between germline ends came to 13 bases. This CDR3 comprises 13 residues. Germline CDR1 SGHTA, CDR2 FQGNSA. The CDR3 protein is CASRQDRSTEAFF. CDR3 DNA sequence: TGTGCCAGCAGACAGGATAGGAGTACTGAAGCTTTCTTT.

The chain combines TRBV7-3 with TRBJ2-6; D gene ambiguous. This CDR3 contains 15 residues. CDR1 is SGHTA, CDR2 FQGTGA, per germline. V was clipped by 1 base and J by 1 base, with 5 bases between them. The CDR3 here is CASSLMGSGANVLTF. In nucleotides, the CDR3 is TGTGCCAGCAGCTTAATGGGGTCTGGGGCCAACGTCCTGACTTTC.

The V gene is TRBV20-1, the J gene TRBJ2-3; 7 positions agree with TRBD2. From germline, CDR1 is DFQATT and CDR2 SNEGSKA (reference sequence). V trimming: 4 bases; J trimming: 5 bases; junction bases outside the gene matches: 9. CDR3 size: 14 residues. The CDR3 spells CSATSAGVGDTQYF. The CDR3 DNA is TGCAGTGCTACCTCGGCGGGGGTGGGAGATACGCAGTATTTT.

In its sample, this clonotype was seen many times. The chain links TRBV4-3 to TRBJ2-7; TRBD1 is a possible D gene (5 bases). The CDR3 consists of 15 residues. Germline V gives CDR1 LGHNA, CDR2 YSLEER. V dropped 1 base and J dropped 1 base, with 11 bases sitting between them. CDR3 loop: CASSQVWGGSYEQYF. CDR3 DNA sequence: TGCGCCAGCAGCCAAGTCTGGGGCGGATCCTACGAGCAGTACTTC.

The V and J genes are TRBV5-1 and TRBJ2-1, with 11 bases lining up with TRBD1. This CDR3 is 17 amino acids long. CDR1 SGHRS and CDR2 YFSETQ come from the germline V gene. The V segment lost 4 bases and the J segment 7 bases; nucleotides outside the gene matches: 13. This CDR3 reads CASSPGRGGQGDNEQFF. Written as DNA, the CDR3 is TGCGCCAGCAGCCCTGGCCGTGGGGGACAGGGGGATAATGAGCAGTTCTTC.

In this sample, this clonotype turned up many times. V gene TRBV7-2 combines with J gene TRBJ2-3; 7 bases fit TRBD1. J gave up 0 bases and V 6 bases, and 3 bases lay outside the gene matches. The CDR3 totals 14 residues. Per germline, CDR1 SGHTA and CDR2 FQGNSA. Here the CDR3 DNA reads TGTGCCAGCAGAAACAGGGGTAGCACAGATACGCAGTATTTT. Amino acid sequence: CASRNRGSTDTQYF.

This clonotype showed up just a few times. The chain employs TRBV7-2 and TRBJ1-1; no clear D gene. The CDR3 loop spans 15 amino acids. Trimming left V 5 bases short and J 0 bases short, with 13 bases between. The V gene's germline CDR1 is SGHTA and CDR2 FQGNSA. This CDR3 reads CASSRGVALNTEAFF. In DNA form, the CDR3 reads TGTGCCAGCAGCCGTGGGGTGGCTTTGAACACTGAAGCTTTCTTT.

This chain uses TRBV12-3 or TRBV12-4 with TRBJ2-1; 7 nucleotides line up with TRBD2. With 3 bases clipped from V and 5 bases from J, the junction kept 10 bases outside the gene matches. The CDR3 consists of 16 residues. The CDR3 sequence is CASSFWEGSENNEQFF. As DNA, the CDR3 is TGTGCCAGCAGTTTTTGGGAGGGCAGCGAAAACAATGAGCAGTTCTTC.

This clonotype came up a few times. The genes are TRBV7-9 and TRBJ2-5; the D is unclear. V was pared by 3 bases and J by 4 bases, with 9 bases between. CDR3 size: 13 residues. Germline CDR1 reads SEHNR; CDR2 reads FQNEAQ (reference sequence). This CDR3 is CASSLTGPETQYF. In nucleotides, the CDR3 is TGTGCCAGCAGCTTGACGGGCCCAGAGACCCAGTACTTC.

The V and J genes are TRBV7-6 and TRBJ2-7; possibly TRBD1 for D (6 bases). Trimming shortened V by 4 bases and J by 3 bases, and 13 bases separated the two germline ends. The germline gives CDR1 SGHVS, CDR2 FNYEAQ. This CDR3 is 14 amino acids long. This CDR3 is CASSSSPGDYEQYF. DNA of the CDR3: TGTGCCAGCAGCTCATCCCCAGGGGACTACGAGCAGTACTTC.

CDR3 residues: CASSRPGQGKETQYF. Written as DNA, the CDR3 is TGTGCCAGCAGTAGACCGGGACAGGGGAAAGAGACCCAGTACTTC. The J gene is TRBJ2-5, the V gene TRBV12-3 or TRBV12-4; 10 bases are a match to TRBD1. The V gene end was trimmed by 5 bases and the J gene end by 3 bases; junction bases not matched to a gene: 6. CDR3 size: 15 residues.

This chain joins TRBV6-1 and TRBJ1-5; no clear D gene. Trimming took 2 bases from V and 11 from J, leaving 16 bases between them. This CDR3 contains 14 residues. The germline gives CDR1 MNHNS, CDR2 SASEGT. Here the CDR3 DNA reads TGTGCCAGCAGTGAAATCGTACGGGCTGTGGCCCAGCATTTT. It yields the protein CASSEIVRAVAQHF.

The chain is built from TRBV5-8 and TRBJ2-3, with 11 positions matching TRBD2. The CDR3 spans 17 residues. The V and J ends lost 2 bases and 2 bases, in that order; junction bases with no gene match: 7. CDR1 and CDR2 (germline): SGHTS, YDEGEE. The CDR3 spells CASSLGGTSGNTDTQYF. The CDR3, as DNA: TGTGCCAGCAGCTTAGGAGGGACTAGCGGAAACACAGATACGCAGTATTTT.

The sample holds many counts of this clonotype. The rearrangement joins TRBV9 to TRBJ2-5; 10 bases are shared with TRBD2. V lost 3 bases and J lost 2; bases outside the gene matches: 1. Germline CDR1 and CDR2: SGDLS and YYNGEE. The length of the CDR3 is 14 residues. The CDR3 sequence is CASSATSGQETQYF. The CDR3 DNA follows: TGTGCCAGCAGCGCGACTAGCGGGCAAGAGACCCAGTACTTC.

This clonotype was recorded only once. The rearrangement links TRBV28 to TRBJ2-2; D gene uncertain. This CDR3 is 13 amino acids long. The V gene lost 5 bases and the J gene lost 0 bases, with 4 bases spanning the gap. CDR1 is MDHEN and CDR2 is SYDVKM in the germline V gene. This chain's CDR3 is CASSNSNTGELFF. DNA for the CDR3: TGTGCCAGCAGTAACTCGAACACCGGGGAGCTGTTTTTT.